The source of this TCR beta chain is a study of cytomegalovirus exposure and HLA in healthy donors. Produced via immunoSEQ multiplex PCR; TCRdb's table is partial and in-frame only. The sample includes 130,000 to 150,000 clones, 87% of them seen just once. The V and J ends lost 4 bases and 0 bases, in that order; junction bases with no gene match: 6. The CDR3 totals 16 residues. Germline loops: CDR1 SGDLS, CDR2 YYNGEE. The sequencing input was PBMCs. The chain uses TRBV9 and TRBJ2-3; 9 bases align to TRBD2. The TCR comes from a man aged 18 to 29 in good health and CMV-seropositive. The CDR3 DNA is TGTGCCAGCAGCTTAGGGGCGGGGGGGAGCACAGATACGCAGTATTTT. It encodes CASSLGAGGSTDTQYF.